Listed here is a single TCR beta chain. Its matching antigen is unknown. The study drew the donors from its approximately 110-subject validation cohort, separate from the approximately 690-subject first cohort. The entry originates in a study of cytomegalovirus exposure and HLA in healthy donors. The overall study: The roughly 110 validation repertoires were produced on the same platform as the roughly 670 repertoires of the first cohort. This was reported in a later analysis.

Study results and caveats: Cytomegalovirus association was assigned to more than 150 TCR beta chains.

Sequencing was performed with immunoSEQ multiplex PCR; in TCRdb, only in-frame clones are kept and a portion is missing. The data contain 35,000 to 50,000 clones, roughly 93% of them singletons. With 5 bases clipped from V and 6 bases from J, the junction kept 6 bases outside the gene matches. This CDR3 region has 12 residues. CDR1 and CDR2 from the germline V gene are SQVTM and ANQGSEA. The rearrangement links TRBV29-1 to TRBJ2-7; TRBD1 aligns across 8 bases. Input material: PBMCs. The clonotype was recovered from a woman aged 18-29 years in good health and CMV-seronegative. In DNA, the CDR3 is TGCAGCGTTCCTGGACAGGGTCTCGAGCAGTACTTC. Translated, it gives CSVPGQGLEQYF.